Included here is one T cell receptor beta chain sequence, with context. The antigen is undetermined. With 0 bases removed from V and 1 base from J, the gap between germline ends came to 9 bases. CDR1 and CDR2 (germline): SGHTS, YDEGEE. This CDR3 comprises 15 residues. These data are taken from a study of T cell responses to AZD1222 COVID-19 vaccine. Study outcomes and limitations: Only five to seven AZD1222 recipients were seropositive at baseline.

TCRdb's copy holds only in-frame clones and misses some; the assay was immunoSEQ multiplex PCR. The table records 120,000 or so clones, around 90% of them present only once. Sample: peripheral blood, taken on day 0 of AZD1222 vaccination. The receptor was derived from an adult in good health. The chain recombines TRBV5-8 with TRBJ2-3; D ambiguous. The CDR3 loop reads CASSLGNAGTDTQYF. The CDR3 DNA follows: TGTGCCAGCAGCTTGGGCAACGCCGGCACAGATACGCAGTATTTT. The whole variable domain, remainder taken from reference TRBV5-8 and TRBJ2-3, is EAGVTQSPTHLIKTRGQQATLRCSPISGHTSVYWYQQALGLGLQFLLWYDEGEERNRGNFPPRFSGRQFPNYSSELNVNALELEDSALYLCASSLGNAGTDTQYFGPGTRLTVL.